This entry lists 22 T cell receptor beta chains sequenced from one sample in a study of T cells in Graves' hyperthyroidism and ophthalmopathy. The investigators amplified TCR beta CDR3 regions from RNA transcripts. First-round RT-PCR targeting the TCR CDR3 was performed with the HTBI primer set. TCRdb reprocessed the multiplex PCR reads with MiXCR, giving one entry per CDR3 protein. The sample has around 580,000 distinct CDR3 sequences; roughly 17% are singletons. The sequencing input was blood. The receptors stem from a woman under 30 with Graves' hyperthyroidism.

This chain links TRBV12-3 or TRBV12-4 with TRBJ2-4, with 7 bases fitting TRBD1. Germline trimming cut 7 bases from V and 1 base from J; bases unmatched to any gene: 4. The CDR3 extends over 14 amino acids. CDR3 DNA sequence: TGTGCCAGCACCCAGACAGGGGCCAAAAACATTCAGTACTTC. This sequence encodes CASTQTGAKNIQYF.

This clonotype was seen more than once but under ten times. The gene calls are TRBV12-3 or TRBV12-4 and TRBJ2-2, with D perhaps matching TRBD1 (5 bases). This CDR3 spans 15 amino acids. V shed 2 bases and J shed 7 bases, with 14 bases lying between them. This CDR3 is CASSLLKGVNGELFF. In DNA form, the CDR3 reads TGTGCCAGCAGTTTATTAAAAGGGGTTAACGGGGAGCTGTTTTTT.

This chain joins TRBV5-1 and TRBJ2-6; D not certain. V was cut by 2 bases and J by 0 bases, with 15 bases left in between. CDR3 length: 18 residues. Germline V gene sequence: CDR1 SGHRS, CDR2 YFSETQ. For the CDR3, the DNA is TGCGCCAGCAGCTTACTTATTACTCCGGTCTCTGGGGCCAACGTCCTGACTTTC. It encodes CASSLLITPVSGANVLTF.

This clonotype turned up a few times. The chain is built from TRBV27 and TRBJ1-5; 9 bases fit TRBD1. The CDR3 has 16 amino acids. Losses at the gene ends were 6 bases for V and 0 bases for J; bases not matched to a gene: 6. Germline V CDR1 and CDR2: MNHEY, SMNVEV (reference sequence). The CDR3 region is CASSPGQGYSNQPQHF. CDR3 sequence (DNA): TGTGCCAGCAGCCCGGGACAGGGTTATAGCAATCAGCCCCAGCATTTT.

At least ten counts were recorded for this clonotype. At one end, the junction sequence differs from germline, possibly due to a read error. V is TRBV5-8 and J is TRBJ2-1; D may be TRBD1 (5 bases). Germline-derived CDR1 and CDR2 are SGHTS and YDEGEE. The CDR3 consists of 15 residues. DNA for the CDR3: TGTGCCAGCAGCTTACCAGGGTCCTCCAACAATGAGCAGTTCTTC. Protein product: CASSLPGSSNNEQFF.

This clonotype has ten or more counts. This chain joins TRBV15 and TRBJ2-3, with 7 bases aligning to TRBD2. The junction had 8 bases not matched to a gene; V was cut back by 6 bases and J by 2 bases. The CDR3 extends over 15 amino acids. From germline, CDR1 is LNHNV and CDR2 YYDKDF (reference sequence). CDR3 coding DNA: TGTGCCACCAGGATCACAGCGGGGTACACAGATACGCAGTATTTT. It yields the protein CATRITAGYTDTQYF.

Ten or more counts support this clonotype. One end of the junction does not line up with germline, which may come from a read error. This chain links TRBV12-3 or TRBV12-4 with TRBJ2-3, with 8 bases matching TRBD1. The CDR3 is 15 residues long. Here the CDR3 DNA reads TGCGCCAGCAGCCCGGGGGACAGGTTCACAGATACGCAGTATTTT. Its translation: CASSPGDRFTDTQYF.

This clonotype was seen a few times. This chain links TRBV20-1 with TRBJ1-4; 7 nucleotides agree with TRBD1. Germline values: CDR1 DFQATT, CDR2 SNEGSKA (reference sequence). V lost 0 bases to trimming and J lost 5 bases; unmatched junction nucleotides: 6. The CDR3 is 15 amino acids. CDR3 DNA: TGCAGTGCTAGAGATCTACTGACAGGGAATGAAAAACTGTTTTTT. Amino acid sequence: CSARDLLTGNEKLFF.

This clonotype appeared many times. This chain joins TRBV20-1 and TRBJ2-7; 7 positions agree with TRBD1. Germline V gene sequence: CDR1 DFQATT, CDR2 SNEGSKA (reference sequence). The CDR3 has 16 residues. The V gene end was trimmed by 0 bases and the J gene end by 7 bases; junction bases not matched to a gene: 15. In nucleotides, the CDR3 is TGCAGTGCTAGAGATTCAGGGGTTGGCAGGGGGTGGGAGCAGTACTTC. Amino acids: CSARDSGVGRGWEQYF.

This clonotype appeared many times. The rearrangement links TRBV19 to TRBJ1-6; 8 nucleotides match TRBD1. CDR3 length equals 16 residues. Per germline, CDR1 LNHDA and CDR2 SQIVND (reference sequence). Losses at the gene ends were 5 bases for V and 7 bases for J; bases not matched to a gene: 10. The DNA of the CDR3 is TGTGCCAGTAGTTCAAATGAATGGACAGGGAATTCACCCCTCCACTTT. Translating gives CASSSNEWTGNSPLHF.

This clonotype was picked up a small number of times. The rearrangement uses TRBV27 and TRBJ1-5, with D possibly being TRBD1 (5 bases). Germline V gene lookup returns CDR1 MNHEY and CDR2 SMNVEV (reference sequence). This CDR3 is 15 amino acids long. The V gene lost 0 bases and the J gene lost 5 bases, with 11 bases spanning the gap. The CDR3 protein is CASSLSGDGYQPQHF. The CDR3 DNA sequence: TGTGCCAGCAGTTTATCGGGGGACGGCTATCAGCCCCAGCATTTT.

There are many counts of this clonotype. V is TRBV20-1 and J is TRBJ2-3; 8 bases match TRBD2. V shed 1 base and J 2 bases; nucleotides not matched to a gene: 5. The germline CDR1 and CDR2 sequences are DFQATT and SNEGSKA (reference sequence). The CDR3 runs to 15 residues. This CDR3 is CSARVLADNTDTQYF. Here the CDR3 DNA reads TGCAGTGCTAGAGTACTAGCGGATAACACAGATACGCAGTATTTT.

The V gene is TRBV20-1, the J gene TRBJ1-2, with 9 bases identical to TRBD1. Germline V gene data show CDR1 as DFQATT and CDR2 as SNEGSKA (reference sequence). This CDR3 has 15 residues. The trim removed 1 base at V and 8 bases at J, leaving 11 bases unmatched. The DNA of the CDR3 is TGCAGTGCTAGAGTCTGGGTTGGGACAGGGAGCGGCTACACCTTC. The encoded protein is CSARVWVGTGSGYTF.

Of note for this clonotype: A much larger clone differs from this one at a single base, so this may be a read error. This sequence joins TRBV19 and TRBJ2-7, with 16 nucleotides matching TRBD2. Trimming removed 5 bases from V and 0 bases from J; junction bases left unmatched: 7. Germline-derived CDR1 and CDR2 are LNHDA and SQIVND (reference sequence). The CDR3 is made up of 18 amino acids. The CDR3 spells CASSQWGLAGGPSYEQYF. The CDR3 region has the DNA TGTGCCAGTAGTCAATGGGGACTAGCGGGAGGGCCCTCCTACGAGCAGTACTTC.

This clonotype was seen at least ten times. The chain combines TRBV12-3 or TRBV12-4 with TRBJ1-5, with D maybe TRBD1 (6 bases). V was trimmed by 3 bases and J by 4 bases, leaving 10 bases between them. The CDR3 runs 14 residues. CDR3 loop: CASSFRGPNQPQHF. The CDR3 DNA reads as TGTGCCAGCAGTTTCAGGGGTCCTAATCAGCCCCAGCATTTT.

In this sample, this clonotype turned up many times. J is TRBJ2-7 and V is TRBV12-3 or TRBV12-4; either TRBD1 or TRBD2 may fit D (5 bases each). The length of the CDR3 is 16 residues. Trimming cost V 7 bases and J 2 bases, with 21 bases left between them. The CDR3 nucleotides read TGTGCCAGCAATAAGGGACGGAGAGGGGCAACCTACGAGCAGTACTTC. Translating it yields CASNKGRRGATYEQYF.

The chain couples TRBV19 to TRBJ1-5; 10 positions match TRBD1. Germline V gene sequence: CDR1 LNHDA, CDR2 SQIVND (reference sequence). The CDR3 loop spans 14 amino acids. Trimming removed 5 bases from V and 3 bases from J; junction bases left unmatched: 1. The CDR3 reads CASSGTGANQPQHF. CDR3 coding DNA: TGTGCCAGTAGTGGGACAGGGGCCAATCAGCCCCAGCATTTT. The variable domain in full, completed from reference TRBV19 and TRBJ1-5, reads DGGITQSPKYLFRKEGQNVTLSCEQNLNHDAMYWYRQDPGQGLRLIYYSQIVNDFQKGDIAEGYSVSREKKESFPLTVTSAQKNPTAFYLCASSGTGANQPQHFGDGTRLSIL.

This clonotype was observed a handful of times. V usage is TRBV12-3 or TRBV12-4 and J usage is TRBJ2-1; a possible D gene is TRBD2 (5 bases). CDR3 size: 10 residues. V lost 8 bases and J lost 9, with 8 bases in between. The CDR3 nucleotides read TGTGCCAGCCGGGGATCTGAGCAGTTCTTC. Its translation is CASRGSEQFF.

In its sample, this clonotype was seen a few times. V is TRBV5-1 and J is TRBJ1-6; 9 bases are a match to TRBD1. This CDR3 comprises 16 residues. Germline CDR1 is SGHRS and CDR2 is YFSETQ. J was trimmed by 7 bases and V by 4 bases; bases with no gene match: 9. The CDR3 nucleotides read TGCGCCAGCAGCCCTAGGGGACAGGGCTGGAATTCACCCCTCCACTTT. It encodes CASSPRGQGWNSPLHF. Full variable domain (remainder filled in from reference TRBV5-1 and TRBJ1-6): KAGVTQTPRYLIKTRGQQVTLSCSPISGHRSVSWYQQTPGQGLQFLFEYFSETQRNKGNFPGRFSGRQFSNSRSEMNVSTLELGDSALYLCASSPRGQGWNSPLHFGNGTRLTVT.

This chain links TRBV20-1 with TRBJ1-3; D gene ambiguous. In germline, CDR1 is DFQATT, CDR2 SNEGSKA (reference sequence). The CDR3 has 16 residues. Trimming removed 5 bases from V and 0 bases from J, with 17 bases in between. CDR3 DNA sequence: TGCAGTGCTGTCAACCAAGCCGCTCGCTCTGGAAACACCATATATTTT. It is translated as CSAVNQAARSGNTIYF.

The chain combines TRBV29-1 with TRBJ1-2; weak D call: TRBD1 (5 bases). Trimming took 4 bases from V and 4 from J, leaving 16 bases between them. Germline V gene sequence: CDR1 SQVTM, CDR2 ANQGSEA. The CDR3 has 14 residues. The CDR3 is CSVVGSQGFYGYTF. Written as DNA, the CDR3 is TGCAGCGTTGTGGGGTCCCAGGGATTCTATGGCTACACCTTC.

CDR3 region: CASSVYPGLGGDTQYF. The CDR3 DNA follows: TGTGCCAGCAGCGTATATCCGGGACTGGGAGGAGATACGCAGTATTTT. This rearrangement joins TRBV9 to TRBJ2-3, with TRBD2 as a possible D gene (6 bases). Germline V gene data show CDR1 as SGDLS and CDR2 as YYNGEE. The V end lost 1 base, the J end lost 5 bases, and 17 bases lay between the germline ends. CDR3 size: 16 residues.